Listed here are 12 T cell receptor beta chains from one sample, sequenced in a study of T cells in Graves' hyperthyroidism and ophthalmopathy. The source material, RNA transcripts, was used to amplify TCR beta CDR3 regions. The TCR CDR3 was amplified in a first-round RT-PCR using the HTBI primer set. TCRdb independently ran MiXCR on the multiplex PCR reads; one entry per CDR3 protein. The sample contains a few hundred thousand distinct CDR3 sequences, around 45% of which appear only once. Sequences were obtained from peripheral blood or thyroid tissue (not recorded which). The receptor source for this set is a young woman with Graves' hyperthyroidism.

This clonotype was seen many times. The chain combines TRBV5-1 with TRBJ1-5, with D uncertain. CDR1 SGHRS and CDR2 YFSETQ come from the germline V gene. The CDR3 loop spans 14 amino acids. Trimming left V 0 bases short and J 7 bases short, with 11 bases between. CDR3 coding DNA: TGCGCCAGCAGCTTGGCATCGGGAGTGCAGCCCCAGCATTTT. This gives the protein CASSLASGVQPQHF.

This chain uses TRBV24-1 with TRBJ1-6; D is ambiguous. V was clipped by 11 bases and J by 6 bases, with 19 bases between them. Germline CDR1 reads KGHDR; CDR2 reads SFDVKD. The CDR3 is 15 amino acids. CDR3 DNA sequence: TGTGCCAGTAGCCCCCGGGGTACCTCTAATTCACCCCTCCACTTT. It codes for CASSPRGTSNSPLHF.

This clonotype was seen a single time. With a much larger clone just one base away, this may be a read error. The genes are TRBV7-9 and TRBJ1-2; TRBD1 agrees at 7 bases. V gave up 8 bases and J gave up 4 bases; unmatched junction bases: 7. The CDR3 has 13 residues. Germline V gives CDR1 SEHNR, CDR2 FQNEAQ (reference sequence). In DNA, the CDR3 is TGTGCCAGCCGGGCAGGGGGTGTCTATGGCTACACCTTC. Translation: CASRAGGVYGYTF.

This clonotype was seen many times. The chain is built from TRBV10-3 and TRBJ2-5; D not resolved. V dropped 4 bases and J dropped 3 bases, with 3 bases sitting between them. The CDR3 spans 11 residues. CDR1 and CDR2 from the germline V gene are ENHRY and SYGVKD. The CDR3 bases are TGTGCCATCAGTGTCAAAGAGACCCAGTACTTC. Protein product: CAISVKETQYF.

The table lists this clonotype with many counts. The rearrangement uses TRBV12-3 or TRBV12-4 and TRBJ1-1; D is perhaps TRBD1 (5 bases). Trimming left V 2 bases short and J 3 bases short, with 7 bases between. This CDR3 comprises 13 residues. As DNA, the CDR3 is TGTGCCAGCAGTTTACTGGGGGACACTGAAGCTTTCTTT. Translation gives CASSLLGDTEAFF.

The rearrangement joins TRBV7-9 to TRBJ1-2; a possible D gene is TRBD1 (6 bases). CDR3 length: 16 amino acids. Trimming stripped 6 bases from V and 4 bases from J, with 21 bases between. CDR1 SEHNR and CDR2 FQNEAQ come from the germline V gene (reference sequence). CDR3 in amino acids: CASSASTGYTSYGYTF. The CDR3 DNA sequence: TGTGCCAGCAGTGCTAGTACAGGGTACACTTCCTATGGCTACACCTTC.

The V call is TRBV7-2, the J call TRBJ1-5; the D is unclear. This CDR3 has 13 residues. The ends were cut back, 4 bases at V and 4 bases at J, with 8 bases in the middle. The germline gives CDR1 SGHTA, CDR2 FQGNSA. DNA of the CDR3: TGTGCCAGCAGCTGGAGTATGAATCAGCCCCAGCATTTT. Translation gives CASSWSMNQPQHF.

At least ten counts were recorded for this clonotype. The J gene is TRBJ2-5, the V gene TRBV7-9, with D unresolved. V lost 5 bases, J lost 5 bases, and 9 bases lay in between. CDR3 length equals 12 residues. Per the germline V gene, CDR1 is SEHNR and CDR2 is FQNEAQ (reference sequence). The CDR3 sequence is CASSPRYETQYF. In nucleotides, the CDR3 is TGTGCCAGCAGCCCGCGTTACGAGACCCAGTACTTC. The full variable domain, rest sourced from reference TRBV7-9 and TRBJ2-5, is DTGVSQNPRHKITKRGQNVTFRCDPISEHNRLYWYRQTLGQGPEFLTYFQNEAQLEKSRLLSDRFSAERPKGSFSTLEIQRTEQGDSAMYLCASSPRYETQYFGPGTRLLVL.

This clonotype was recorded many times. The genes are TRBV27 and TRBJ1-5; 7 bases agree with TRBD1. CDR1 is MNHEY, CDR2 SMNVEV, per germline (reference sequence). The length of the CDR3 is 14 residues. V shed 5 bases and J 3 bases; nucleotides not matched to a gene: 4. The CDR3 DNA reads TGTGCCAGCAGTAACGACAGGGCCAATCAGCCCCAGCATTTT. Amino acids: CASSNDRANQPQHF.

The chain combines TRBV19 with TRBJ1-1, with 8 bases that match TRBD1. The CDR3 covers 16 residues. With 6 bases clipped from V and 3 bases from J, the junction kept 12 bases outside the gene matches. Germline V gives CDR1 LNHDA, CDR2 SQIVND (reference sequence). The CDR3: CASRNGQGKQDTEAFF. The DNA of the CDR3 is TGTGCCAGTAGAAATGGACAGGGCAAACAAGACACTGAAGCTTTCTTT.

The V call is TRBV20-1, the J call TRBJ2-1; D might be TRBD1 (5 bases). The CDR3 is made up of 12 amino acids. V was cut by 7 bases and J by 6 bases, with 13 bases left in between. CDR1 is DFQATT, CDR2 SNEGSKA, per germline (reference sequence). The CDR3 spells CSGKRGSNEQFF. CDR3 in DNA: TGCAGTGGGAAAAGGGGTTCCAATGAGCAGTTCTTC.

This clonotype was recorded at least ten times. The rearrangement links TRBV20-1 to TRBJ2-7; D may be TRBD1 or TRBD2 (7 bases each). CDR1 DFQATT and CDR2 SNEGSKA come from the germline V gene (reference sequence). This CDR3 spans 15 amino acids. Trimming pared 1 base from V and 4 bases from J, leaving 17 bases between. CDR3 amino acids: CSARANQGGGYEQYF. CDR3 bases: TGCAGTGCTAGAGCCAACCAGGGGGGGGGATACGAGCAGTACTTC.